Below, 6 T cell receptor beta chains from the same sample are listed, as sequenced in a study of shared T cell receptors in the human thymus. Assay: immunoSEQ multiplex PCR; the TCRdb copy retains only in-frame clones and omits some. The sample holds more than 300,000 clones, approximately 95% seen once. Sequences were obtained from thymocytes. The source of these receptors is a human donor.

J is TRBJ2-7 and V is TRBV27; D remains unclear. The ends were cut back, 10 bases at V and 5 bases at J, with 18 bases in the middle. From germline, CDR1 is MNHEY and CDR2 SMNVEV (reference sequence). The CDR3 length is 13 residues. The chain's CDR3 is CATALMFPDEQYF. CDR3 coding DNA: TGTGCCACCGCCTTGATGTTTCCCGACGAGCAGTACTTC.

This clone was picked up one time. V gene TRBV11-3 combines with J gene TRBJ1-2; 7 nucleotides line up with TRBD1. This CDR3 spans 12 amino acids. The junction had 2 bases not matched to a gene; V was cut back by 4 bases and J by 6 bases. The V gene's germline CDR1 is SGHNT and CDR2 YENEEA. The CDR3 is CASSSRGNGYTF. In DNA, the CDR3 is TGTGCCAGCAGCTCCAGGGGGAATGGCTACACCTTC.

The V gene is TRBV15, the J gene TRBJ2-4, with D unclear. The V gene lost 1 base and the J gene lost 1 base, with 8 bases spanning the gap. CDR3 size: 15 residues. The germline V gene encodes CDR1 LNHNV and CDR2 YYDKDF (reference sequence). The CDR3 coding sequence is TGTGCCACCAGCAGAGTTGGAGTGGCCAAAAACATTCAGTACTTC. It yields the protein CATSRVGVAKNIQYF.

V usage is TRBV14 and J usage is TRBJ2-6; no reliable D call. This CDR3 is built from 18 residues. Per germline, CDR1 SGHDN and CDR2 FVKESK. Trimming removed 4 bases at V and 3 bases at J, with 19 bases between. Here the CDR3 reads CASSPNTQGLLGANVLTF. The CDR3 bases are TGTGCCAGCAGCCCCAATACCCAAGGGCTTCTTGGGGCCAACGTCCTGACTTTC.

The chain links TRBV18 to TRBJ2-3; 10 positions agree with TRBD2. V gave up 1 base and J gave up 0 bases; unmatched junction bases: 10. The V gene's germline CDR1 is KGHSH and CDR2 LQKENI. CDR3 length equals 19 residues. The CDR3 bases are TGTGCCAGCTCACCACTAGCGGGGGGACCTAAAGCTAGCACAGATACGCAGTATTTT. It yields the protein CASSPLAGGPKASTDTQYF.

The rearrangement links TRBV9 to TRBJ1-1; D gene ambiguous. The CDR3 has 15 residues. V dropped 0 bases and J dropped 0 bases, with 9 bases sitting between them. Germline assignment: CDR1 SGDLS and CDR2 YYNGEE. CDR3 loop: CASSVEGRMNTEAFF. CDR3 coding DNA: TGTGCCAGCAGCGTAGAAGGCAGGATGAACACTGAAGCTTTCTTT.